This TCR beta chain was found in a study of cytomegalovirus exposure and HLA in healthy donors. The CDR3 spans 16 residues. The junction had 11 bases not matched to a gene; V was cut back by 3 bases and J by 4 bases. CDR1 and CDR2 (germline): LNHDA, SQIVND (reference sequence). The method was immunoSEQ multiplex PCR; TCRdb's version includes in-frame clones alone and lacks a portion of them. The table records roughly 200,000 clones, 81% of them present only once. Only one count was recorded for this clone. The sequencing sample was made of PBMCs. The chain couples TRBV19 to TRBJ1-1, with 7 nucleotides matching TRBD1. The TCR comes from a woman in her 30s in good health and CMV-seronegative. CDR3 protein: CASSIRQGDIFTEAFF. Here the CDR3 DNA reads TGTGCCAGTAGTATTAGGCAGGGGGATATCTTCACTGAAGCTTTCTTT.